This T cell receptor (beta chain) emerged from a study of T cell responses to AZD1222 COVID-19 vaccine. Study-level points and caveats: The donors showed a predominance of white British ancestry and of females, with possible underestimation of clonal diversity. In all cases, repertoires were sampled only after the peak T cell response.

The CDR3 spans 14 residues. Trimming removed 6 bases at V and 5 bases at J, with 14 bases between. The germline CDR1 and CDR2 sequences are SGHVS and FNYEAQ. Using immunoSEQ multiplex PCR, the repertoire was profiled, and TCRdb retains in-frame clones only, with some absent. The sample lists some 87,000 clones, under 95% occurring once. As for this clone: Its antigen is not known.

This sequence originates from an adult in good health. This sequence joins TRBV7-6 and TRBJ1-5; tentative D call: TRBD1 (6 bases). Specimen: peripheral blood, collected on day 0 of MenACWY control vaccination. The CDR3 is CASSRGAGDQPQHF. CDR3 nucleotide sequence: TGTGCCAGCAGTAGGGGGGCTGGGGATCAGCCCCAGCATTTT.